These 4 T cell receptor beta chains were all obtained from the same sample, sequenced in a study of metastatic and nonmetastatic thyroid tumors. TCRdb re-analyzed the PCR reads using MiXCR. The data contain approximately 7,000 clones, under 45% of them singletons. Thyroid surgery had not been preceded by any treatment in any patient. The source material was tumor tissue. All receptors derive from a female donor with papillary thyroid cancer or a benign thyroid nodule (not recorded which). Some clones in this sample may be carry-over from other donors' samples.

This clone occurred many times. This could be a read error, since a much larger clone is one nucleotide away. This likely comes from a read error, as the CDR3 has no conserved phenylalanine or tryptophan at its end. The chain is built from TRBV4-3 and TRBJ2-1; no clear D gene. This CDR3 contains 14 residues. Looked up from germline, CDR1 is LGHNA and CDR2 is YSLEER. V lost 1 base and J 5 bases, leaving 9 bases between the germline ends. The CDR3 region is CASSQGQHDNEQFV. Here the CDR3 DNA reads TGCGCCAGCAGCCAAGGCCAGCACGACAATGAGCAGTTCGTC.

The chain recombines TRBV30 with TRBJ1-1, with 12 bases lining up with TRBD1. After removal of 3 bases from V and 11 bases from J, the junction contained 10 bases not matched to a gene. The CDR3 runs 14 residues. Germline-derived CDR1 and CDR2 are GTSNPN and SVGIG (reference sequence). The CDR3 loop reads CAWSSGTGGVGAFF. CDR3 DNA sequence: TGTGCCTGGAGCTCCGGGACAGGGGGCGTCGGGGCTTTCTTT.

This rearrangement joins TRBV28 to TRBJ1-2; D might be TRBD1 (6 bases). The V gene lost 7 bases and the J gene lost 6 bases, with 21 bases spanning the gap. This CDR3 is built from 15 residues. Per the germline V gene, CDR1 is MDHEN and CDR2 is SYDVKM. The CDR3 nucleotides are TGTGCCAGCACCTTGCCCACACTACAGGGTAATGGCTACACCTTC. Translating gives CASTLPTLQGNGYTF.

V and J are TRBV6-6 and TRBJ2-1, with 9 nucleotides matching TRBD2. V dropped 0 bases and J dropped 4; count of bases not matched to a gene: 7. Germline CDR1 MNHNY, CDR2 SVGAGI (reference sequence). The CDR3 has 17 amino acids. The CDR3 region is CASSYSSPSGIYNEQFF. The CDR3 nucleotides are TGTGCCAGCAGTTACTCGAGTCCTAGCGGGATTTACAATGAGCAGTTCTTC.